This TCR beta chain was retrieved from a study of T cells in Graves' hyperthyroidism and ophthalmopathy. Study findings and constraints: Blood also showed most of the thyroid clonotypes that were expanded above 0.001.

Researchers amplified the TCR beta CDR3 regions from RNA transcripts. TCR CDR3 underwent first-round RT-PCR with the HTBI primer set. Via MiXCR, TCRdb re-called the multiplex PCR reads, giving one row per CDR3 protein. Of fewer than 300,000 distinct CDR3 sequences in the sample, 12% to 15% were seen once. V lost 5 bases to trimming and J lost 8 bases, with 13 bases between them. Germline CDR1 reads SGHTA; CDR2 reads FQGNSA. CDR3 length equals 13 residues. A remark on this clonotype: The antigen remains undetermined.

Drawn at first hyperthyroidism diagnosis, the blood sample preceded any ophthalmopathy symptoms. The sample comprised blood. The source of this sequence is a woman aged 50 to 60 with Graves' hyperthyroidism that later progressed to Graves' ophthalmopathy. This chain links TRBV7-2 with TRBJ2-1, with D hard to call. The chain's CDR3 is CASSTQMADEQFF. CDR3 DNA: TGTGCCAGCAGCACACAGATGGCGGATGAGCAGTTCTTC.